These 31 T cell receptor beta chains were all obtained from the same sample, sequenced in a study of T cells of healthy individuals. TCRdb processed the 5' RACE reads anew with MiXCR; each CDR3 protein has one entry. The sample includes around 63,000 distinct CDR3 sequences, roughly 17% of them seen just once. Source of these receptors: a human donor in good health.

In this sample, this clonotype turned up many times. This chain connects TRBV20-1 to TRBJ1-1, with D perhaps matching TRBD1 (5 bases). The CDR3 loop spans 14 amino acids. Germline V gene data show CDR1 as DFQATT and CDR2 as SNEGSKA (reference sequence). V lost 6 bases to trimming and J lost 1 base, with 15 bases between them. This CDR3 is CSALGGVGNTEAFF. As DNA, the CDR3 is TGCAGTGCCCTTGGGGGTGTTGGGAACACTGAAGCTTTCTTT.

This clonotype appeared a few times. Compared with germline, one end of the junction differs, possibly owing to a read error. The V and J genes are TRBV7-2 and TRBJ1-3, with D unresolved. From germline, CDR1 is SGHTA and CDR2 FQGNSA. The length of the CDR3 is 12 residues. CDR3 bases: TGTGTCAGCAGCTTATCAAGGGCGGACATATATTTT. Residues: CVSSLSRADIYF.

This clonotype has just a few counts. This chain joins TRBV5-5 and TRBJ1-6; D is undetermined. The CDR3 is 13 amino acids. Germline V gives CDR1 SGHKS, CDR2 YYEKEE (reference sequence). Trimming removed 7 bases from V and 9 bases from J, with 14 bases in between. The CDR3 loop reads CASSPGVGSPLHF. The CDR3 nucleotides are TGTGCCAGCTCGCCCGGTGTGGGTTCACCCCTCCACTTT.

This clonotype was seen a few times. The CDR3 reads CASSDGLAEGTYEQYF. CDR3 bases: TGTGCCAGCAGTGATGGACTAGCGGAGGGGACCTACGAGCAGTACTTC. The genes are TRBV6-4 and TRBJ2-7; 10 bases are a match to TRBD2. Per the germline V gene, CDR1 is MRHNA and CDR2 is SNTAGT. This CDR3 comprises 16 residues. Losses at the gene ends were 3 bases for V and 2 bases for J; bases not matched to a gene: 7.

This rearrangement joins TRBV5-1 to TRBJ2-5, with D hard to call. Looked up from germline, CDR1 is SGHRS and CDR2 is YFSETQ. Trimming took 1 base from V and 3 from J, leaving 13 bases between them. The CDR3 has 15 residues. CDR3 amino acids: CASSLTARSEETQYF. The CDR3, as DNA: TGCGCCAGCAGCTTGACAGCGCGTTCGGAAGAGACCCAGTACTTC.

This clonotype was observed at least ten times. The V call is TRBV28, the J call TRBJ2-4; D possibly corresponds to TRBD2 (6 bases). V was pared by 8 bases and J by 0 bases, with 11 bases between. The CDR3 extends over 14 amino acids. Germline-derived CDR1 and CDR2 are MDHEN and SYDVKM. CDR3 sequence: CASVGGLAKNIQYF. The CDR3, as DNA: TGTGCCAGCGTCGGAGGGTTAGCCAAAAACATTCAGTACTTC.

This clonotype was seen ten or more times. The chain employs TRBV7-8 and TRBJ1-2, with no clear D. Germline values: CDR1 SGHVS, CDR2 FQNEAQ. Trimming pared 1 base from V and 7 bases from J, leaving 13 bases between. The CDR3 spans 14 residues. The CDR3 is CASSLDAPLVGYTF. DNA for the CDR3: TGTGCCAGCAGCTTAGATGCTCCTTTGGTTGGCTACACCTTC.

This clonotype occurred a few times. This chain uses TRBV28 with TRBJ2-7; 9 nucleotides match TRBD1. Per the germline V gene, CDR1 is MDHEN and CDR2 is SYDVKM. Trimming removed 4 bases from V and 1 base from J; junction bases left unmatched: 5. The CDR3 runs to 15 residues. The CDR3 sequence is CASSSSGQGSYEQYF. The CDR3 DNA follows: TGTGCCAGCAGTTCCTCGGGACAGGGTTCCTACGAGCAGTACTTC.

This clonotype was counted ten times or more. The chain is built from TRBV7-9 and TRBJ1-1, with 7 nucleotides matching TRBD1. The germline gives CDR1 SEHNR, CDR2 FQNEAQ (reference sequence). With V trimmed by 4 bases and J by 6 bases, 5 bases remained unmatched. The CDR3 is made up of 13 amino acids. The CDR3 nucleotides are TGTGCCAGCAGCTCTGGACAGGTTCCTGAAGCTTTCTTT. Translated: CASSSGQVPEAFF.

This clonotype was found many times. The gene calls are TRBV7-2 and TRBJ2-5, with a tentative D call TRBD2 (6 bases). The V gene's germline CDR1 is SGHTA and CDR2 FQGNSA. The CDR3 length is 15 residues. Trimming cost V 7 bases and J 1 base, with 16 bases left between them. Here the CDR3 DNA reads TGTGCCAGCAAACTGACGGGACTCCCCCAAGAGACCCAGTACTTC. This translates into CASKLTGLPQETQYF.

The table lists this clonotype with a few counts. This chain uses TRBV7-2 with TRBJ2-3; D unresolved. The CDR3 is 13 amino acids. The germline gives CDR1 SGHTA, CDR2 FQGNSA. Trimming cost V 3 bases and J 4 bases, with 8 bases left between them. CDR3 sequence reads: CASSLLTSDTQYF. The CDR3 coding sequence is TGTGCCAGCAGCTTGTTAACATCAGATACGCAGTATTTT.

This clonotype appeared a few times. The chain employs TRBV5-1 and TRBJ2-5; 9 bases align to TRBD2. V shed 0 bases and J 5 bases; nucleotides not matched to a gene: 17. This CDR3 spans 19 amino acids. Germline V gives CDR1 SGHRS, CDR2 YFSETQ. This chain's CDR3 is CASSLVPASSGMLVETQYF. DNA for the CDR3: TGCGCCAGCAGCTTGGTCCCCGCGTCTAGCGGGATGCTAGTGGAGACCCAGTACTTC.

This clonotype counts as medium-sized. The chain has TRBV20-1 and TRBJ2-1; 7 bases are shared with TRBD2. Germline lookup yields CDR1 DFQATT and CDR2 SNEGSKA (reference sequence). The CDR3 consists of 12 residues. The V and J ends lost 2 bases and 5 bases, in that order; junction bases with no gene match: 0. CDR3 region: CSARLADNEQFF. Here the CDR3 DNA reads TGCAGTGCTAGACTAGCGGACAATGAGCAGTTCTTC.

This clonotype was counted many times. J is TRBJ1-1 and V is TRBV28; perhaps TRBD1 as D (5 bases). CDR1 is MDHEN, CDR2 SYDVKM, per germline. This CDR3 comprises 12 residues. The V gene lost 5 bases and the J gene lost 11 bases, with 15 bases spanning the gap. Here the CDR3 reads CASSPAGGSAFF. CDR3 nucleotide sequence: TGTGCCAGCAGTCCTGCGGGGGGAAGTGCTTTCTTT.

J is TRBJ2-7 and V is TRBV9; TRBD1 agrees at 9 bases. The CDR3 contains 13 residues. The J segment lost 6 bases and the V segment lost 3 bases, leaving 4 bases of the junction unmatched. From germline, CDR1 is SGDLS and CDR2 YYNGEE. CDR3 DNA sequence: TGTGCCAGCAGCGCCACGACAGGGGGCGAGCAGTACTTC. It codes for CASSATTGGEQYF.

J is TRBJ2-5 and V is TRBV5-1; 8 bases match TRBD1. There are 14 residues in the CDR3. Germline V gene lookup returns CDR1 SGHRS and CDR2 YFSETQ. The trim removed 4 bases at V and 1 base at J, leaving 3 bases unmatched. The CDR3, as DNA: TGCGCCAGCAGCGGGGGACAGGTCCAAGAGACCCAGTACTTC. Protein product: CASSGGQVQETQYF.

The chain combines TRBV9 with TRBJ2-1; possibly TRBD2 for D (6 bases). Germline V gene data show CDR1 as SGDLS and CDR2 as YYNGEE. The CDR3 consists of 15 residues. Trimming took 3 bases from V and 6 from J, leaving 16 bases between them. CDR3 protein: CASSEEGWGGNEQFF. CDR3 bases: TGTGCCAGCAGCGAGGAGGGTTGGGGCGGCAATGAGCAGTTCTTC.

V is TRBV5-1 and J is TRBJ1-4; the D gene is possibly TRBD1 (6 bases). Germline CDR1 reads SGHRS; CDR2 reads YFSETQ. Trimming cost V 4 bases and J 5 bases, with 9 bases left between them. CDR3 length: 13 residues. The CDR3 bases are TGCGCCAGCAGCGTGGACAGCAATGAAAAACTGTTTTTT. This codes for CASSVDSNEKLFF.

In its sample, this clonotype was seen a few times. This chain joins TRBV7-9 and TRBJ2-1; D gene unclear. Trimming took 2 bases from V and 2 from J, leaving 7 bases between them. Germline CDR1 reads SEHNR; CDR2 reads FQNEAQ (reference sequence). The CDR3 is made up of 14 amino acids. In DNA, the CDR3 is TGTGCCAGCAGCTTACTGGGTGCCTACAATGAGCAGTTCTTC. It is translated as CASSLLGAYNEQFF.

The chain is built from TRBV20-1 and TRBJ2-3, with 9 bases identical to TRBD2. The junction had 8 bases not matched to a gene; V was cut back by 2 bases and J by 2 bases. Germline assignment: CDR1 DFQATT and CDR2 SNEGSKA (reference sequence). The CDR3 is 16 amino acids. The CDR3 loop is CSARSTSGSFTDTQYF. The CDR3 coding sequence is TGCAGTGCTAGATCCACTAGCGGGTCCTTCACAGATACGCAGTATTTT.

This clonotype has at least ten counts. The chain links TRBV4-2 to TRBJ2-6; D ambiguous. V was trimmed by 1 base and J by 2 bases, leaving 9 bases between them. CDR1 is LGHNA, CDR2 YNFKEQ, per germline. The CDR3 sequence is 16 residues long. Here the CDR3 DNA reads TGTGCCAGCAGCCAAGTCTCCGAACCTGGGGCCAACGTCCTGACTTTC. This codes for CASSQVSEPGANVLTF.

This clonotype showed up many times. The chain uses TRBV9 and TRBJ1-1, with D possibly TRBD1 on 5 matching bases. Germline lookup yields CDR1 SGDLS and CDR2 YYNGEE. The CDR3 has 15 amino acids. The V and J ends lost 0 bases and 1 base respectively, with 10 bases between them. The chain's CDR3 is CASSVDPGTNTEAFF. In DNA form, the CDR3 reads TGTGCCAGCAGCGTAGATCCAGGGACGAACACTGAAGCTTTCTTT.

This clonotype was observed many times. The chain couples TRBV6-1 to TRBJ1-1; possible D gene TRBD1, 5 bases. The CDR3 runs to 15 residues. V was trimmed by 0 bases and J by 6 bases, leaving 14 bases between them. CDR1 and CDR2 (germline): MNHNS, SASEGT. The CDR3 DNA reads TGTGCCAGCAGTGAAGCTTCGAGTCGGGGGGCTGAAGCTTTCTTT. Protein sequence: CASSEASSRGAEAFF.

The V call is TRBV20-1, the J call TRBJ2-3; TRBD2 agrees at 7 bases. The trim removed 6 bases at V and 6 bases at J, leaving 6 bases unmatched. Germline V gene lookup returns CDR1 DFQATT and CDR2 SNEGSKA (reference sequence). The CDR3 extends over 12 amino acids. CDR3: CSATTSSDTQYF. The CDR3 DNA sequence: TGCAGTGCGACGACTAGCAGCGATACGCAGTATTTT.

This clonotype was observed a handful of times. The genes are TRBV5-1 and TRBJ2-3, with 11 positions matching TRBD2. Germline values: CDR1 SGHRS, CDR2 YFSETQ. The trim removed 3 bases at V and 3 bases at J, leaving 3 bases unmatched. The CDR3 consists of 15 residues. CDR3 in amino acids: CASSSGTSGTDTQYF. CDR3 DNA: TGCGCCAGCAGCTCCGGGACTAGCGGAACAGATACGCAGTATTTT.

In its sample, this clonotype was seen a few times. V and J are TRBV7-2 and TRBJ2-7, with 9 positions matching TRBD2. The V and J ends lost 3 bases and 7 bases, in that order; junction bases with no gene match: 13. CDR1 is SGHTA, CDR2 FQGNSA, per germline. This CDR3 has 16 amino acids. In DNA, the CDR3 is TGTGCCAGCAGCTTGCAACGAGCGGGAGGCCCTCAGGAGCAGTACTTC. Encoded protein: CASSLQRAGGPQEQYF.

This clonotype appeared many times. The rearrangement uses TRBV7-9 and TRBJ2-1, with a possible D match to TRBD1 (5 bases). The CDR3 loop spans 18 amino acids. The V gene lost 4 bases and the J gene lost 0 bases, with 19 bases spanning the gap. Germline loops: CDR1 SEHNR, CDR2 FQNEAQ (reference sequence). CDR3 nucleotide sequence: TGTGCCAGCAGCTCCCCACCCCAGACAGCGAGCTCCTACAATGAGCAGTTCTTC. This encodes CASSSPPQTASSYNEQFF.

The rearrangement uses TRBV7-2 and TRBJ2-2; tentative D call: TRBD2 (5 bases). CDR3 size: 13 residues. CDR1 SGHTA and CDR2 FQGNSA come from the germline V gene. V was clipped by 0 bases and J by 10 bases, with 9 bases between them. Here the CDR3 DNA reads TGTGCCAGCAGCTTAGCGCACGGGGTGGAGCTGTTTTTT. Residues: CASSLAHGVELFF.

V and J are TRBV12-3 or TRBV12-4 and TRBJ2-7; D ambiguous. V gave up 10 bases and J gave up 3 bases, with 16 bases separating them. The CDR3 consists of 13 residues. The CDR3 here is CATRWGRGYEQYF. The CDR3 nucleotides read TGTGCCACCAGGTGGGGTCGAGGCTACGAGCAGTACTTC.

This clonotype showed up many times. The chain has TRBV7-2 and TRBJ2-3; D is unclear. V was pared by 5 bases and J by 0 bases, with 9 bases between. The CDR3 has 14 residues. Germline CDR1 reads SGHTA; CDR2 reads FQGNSA. The CDR3 coding sequence is TGTGCCAGCAGCGGCAAGGACAGCACAGATACGCAGTATTTT. It translates to CASSGKDSTDTQYF.

This clonotype was observed a few times. This sequence joins TRBV28 and TRBJ2-5; D is uncertain. The CDR3 has 12 amino acids. Germline V gives CDR1 MDHEN, CDR2 SYDVKM. Trimming took 3 bases from V and 4 from J, leaving 6 bases between them. The chain's CDR3 is CASSLQAETQYF. The CDR3 nucleotides are TGTGCCAGCAGTTTGCAGGCAGAGACCCAGTACTTC.